This T cell receptor beta chain was identified in a study of control samples from healthy donors and cancer patients. This CDR3 has 13 residues. Repertoires were generated with immunoSEQ multiplex PCR, while TCRdb's copy carries only in-frame clones and drops some. The sample records 70,000 or so clones, 75% to 90% being singletons. This clone turned up a few times. The rearrangement joins TRBV1 to TRBJ1-5. TRBV1 is shown as a pseudogene. The receptor was isolated from a man aged 45-60 years in good health. Sequencing was done on a sample of blood. In DNA form, the CDR3 reads TGCACCAGCAGCCGGGACAGCAATCAGCCCCAGCATTTT. It is translated as CTSSRDSNQPQHF.